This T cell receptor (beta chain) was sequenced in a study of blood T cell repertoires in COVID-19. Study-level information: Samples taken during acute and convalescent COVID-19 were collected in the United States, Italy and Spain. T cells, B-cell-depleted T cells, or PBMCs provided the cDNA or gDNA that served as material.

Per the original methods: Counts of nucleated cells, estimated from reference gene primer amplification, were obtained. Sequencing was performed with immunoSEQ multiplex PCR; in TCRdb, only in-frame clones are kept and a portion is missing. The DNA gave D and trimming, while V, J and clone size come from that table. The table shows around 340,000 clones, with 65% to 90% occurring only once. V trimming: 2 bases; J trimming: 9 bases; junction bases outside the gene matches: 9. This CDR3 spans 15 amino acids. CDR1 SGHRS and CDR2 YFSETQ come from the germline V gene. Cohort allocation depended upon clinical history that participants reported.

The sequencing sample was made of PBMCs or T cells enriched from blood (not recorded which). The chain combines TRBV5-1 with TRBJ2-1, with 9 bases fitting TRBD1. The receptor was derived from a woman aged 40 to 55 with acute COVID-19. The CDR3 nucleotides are TGCGCCAGCAGCTTAGTACAGGGGGCGCAAGGTGAGCAGTTCTTC. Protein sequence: CASSLVQGAQGEQFF.